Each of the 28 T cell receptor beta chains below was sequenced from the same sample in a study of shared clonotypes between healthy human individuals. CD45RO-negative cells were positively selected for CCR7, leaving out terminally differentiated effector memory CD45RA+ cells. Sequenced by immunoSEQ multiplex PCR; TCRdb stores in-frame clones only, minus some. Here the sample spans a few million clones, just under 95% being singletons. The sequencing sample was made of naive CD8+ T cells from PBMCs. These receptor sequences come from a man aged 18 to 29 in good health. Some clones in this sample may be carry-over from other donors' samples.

Written as DNA, the CDR3 is TGTGCCAGCAGCCCGAAAGTAGCGGGATGGTACAATGAGCAGTTCTTC. Translated, it gives CASSPKVAGWYNEQFF. The chain links TRBV6-6 to TRBJ2-1; TRBD2 matches 8 bases. The CDR3 is 16 amino acids. Germline CDR1 is MNHNY and CDR2 is SVGAGI (reference sequence). With V trimmed by 6 bases and J by 4 bases, 11 bases remained unmatched.

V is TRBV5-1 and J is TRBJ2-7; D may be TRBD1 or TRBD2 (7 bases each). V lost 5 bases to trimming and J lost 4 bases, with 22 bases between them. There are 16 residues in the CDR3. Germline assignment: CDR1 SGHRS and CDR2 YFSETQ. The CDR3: CASSRGAPGQLYEQYF. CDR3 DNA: TGCGCCAGCAGTCGGGGGGCCCCGGGACAGTTATACGAGCAGTACTTC.

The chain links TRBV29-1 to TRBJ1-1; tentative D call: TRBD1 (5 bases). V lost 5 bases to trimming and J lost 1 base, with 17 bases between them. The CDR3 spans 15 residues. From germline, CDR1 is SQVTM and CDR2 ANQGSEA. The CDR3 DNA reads TGCAGCGTTCCCAAGGCTCGGGGGGGGAACACTGAAGCTTTCTTT. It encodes CSVPKARGGNTEAFF.

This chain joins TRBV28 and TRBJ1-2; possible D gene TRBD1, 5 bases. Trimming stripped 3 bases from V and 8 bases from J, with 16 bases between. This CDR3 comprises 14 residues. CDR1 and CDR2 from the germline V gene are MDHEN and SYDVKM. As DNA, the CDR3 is TGTGCCAGCAGTTTGGTCCGCAGGGAGGGCGGCTACACCTTC. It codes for CASSLVRREGGYTF.

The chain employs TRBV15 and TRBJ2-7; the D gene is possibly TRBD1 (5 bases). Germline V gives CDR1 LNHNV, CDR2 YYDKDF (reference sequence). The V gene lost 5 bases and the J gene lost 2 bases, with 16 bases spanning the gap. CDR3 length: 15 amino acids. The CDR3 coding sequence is TGTGCCACCAGCGATCGAGACAGTCTACCCTACGAGCAGTACTTC. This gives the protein CATSDRDSLPYEQYF. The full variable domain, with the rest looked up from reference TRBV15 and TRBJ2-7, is DAMVIQNPRYQVTQFGKPVTLSCSQTLNHNVMYWYQQKSSQAPKLLFHYYDKDFNNEADTPDNFQSRRPNTSFCFLDIRSPGLGDTAMYLCATSDRDSLPYEQYFGPGTRLTVT.

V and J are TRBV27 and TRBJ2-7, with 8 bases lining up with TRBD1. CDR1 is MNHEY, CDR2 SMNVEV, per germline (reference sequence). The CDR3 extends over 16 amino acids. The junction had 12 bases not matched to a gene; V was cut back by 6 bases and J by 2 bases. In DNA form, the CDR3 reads TGTGCCAGCAGCAGGGGACCCGGGACAGGCACCTACGAGCAGTACTTC. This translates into CASSRGPGTGTYEQYF.

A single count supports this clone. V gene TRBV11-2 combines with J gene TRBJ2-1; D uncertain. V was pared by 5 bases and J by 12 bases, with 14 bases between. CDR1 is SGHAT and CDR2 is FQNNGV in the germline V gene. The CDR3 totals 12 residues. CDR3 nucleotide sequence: TGTGCCAGCAGCGAAGACTCCCGAGGGCAGTTCTTC. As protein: CASSEDSRGQFF. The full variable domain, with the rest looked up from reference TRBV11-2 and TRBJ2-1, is EAGVAQSPRYKIIEKRQSVAFWCNPISGHATLYWYQQILGQGPKLLIQFQNNGVVDDSQLPKDRFSAERLKGVDSTLKIQPAKLEDSAVYLCASSEDSRGQFFGPGTRLTVL.

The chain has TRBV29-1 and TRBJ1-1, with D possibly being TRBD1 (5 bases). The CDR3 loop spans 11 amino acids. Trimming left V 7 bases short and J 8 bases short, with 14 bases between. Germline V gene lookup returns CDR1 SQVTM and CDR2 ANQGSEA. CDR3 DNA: TGCAGCGCGCCCCTCGAGGGGGAAGCTTTCTTT. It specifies CSAPLEGEAFF.

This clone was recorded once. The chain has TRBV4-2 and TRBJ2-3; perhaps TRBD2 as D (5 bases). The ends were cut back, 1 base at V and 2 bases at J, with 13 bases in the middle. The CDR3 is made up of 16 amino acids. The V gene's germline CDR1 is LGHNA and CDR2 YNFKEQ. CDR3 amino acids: CASSQVGIGLTDTQYF. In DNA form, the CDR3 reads TGTGCCAGCAGCCAAGTCGGTATAGGACTCACAGATACGCAGTATTTT.

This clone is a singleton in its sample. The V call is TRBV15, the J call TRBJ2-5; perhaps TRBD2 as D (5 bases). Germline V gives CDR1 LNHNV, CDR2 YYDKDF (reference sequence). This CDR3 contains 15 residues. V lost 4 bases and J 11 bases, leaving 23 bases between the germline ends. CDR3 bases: TGTGCCACCAGCACCCCCTCTGGCGGAGGTGCCCGACAGTACTTC. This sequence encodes CATSTPSGGGARQYF.

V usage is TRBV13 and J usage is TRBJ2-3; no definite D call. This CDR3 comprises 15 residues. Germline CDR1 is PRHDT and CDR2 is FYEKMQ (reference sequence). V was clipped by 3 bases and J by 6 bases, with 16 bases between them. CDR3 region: CASSFSGLIQDTQYF. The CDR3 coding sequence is TGTGCCAGCAGCTTCTCAGGTTTGATCCAGGATACGCAGTATTTT.

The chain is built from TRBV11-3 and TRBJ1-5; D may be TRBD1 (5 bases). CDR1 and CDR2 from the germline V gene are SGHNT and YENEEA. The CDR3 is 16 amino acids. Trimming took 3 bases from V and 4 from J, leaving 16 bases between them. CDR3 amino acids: CASSFGDSTPNQPQHF. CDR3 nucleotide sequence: TGTGCCAGCAGCTTCGGGGACTCTACGCCTAATCAGCCCCAGCATTTT.

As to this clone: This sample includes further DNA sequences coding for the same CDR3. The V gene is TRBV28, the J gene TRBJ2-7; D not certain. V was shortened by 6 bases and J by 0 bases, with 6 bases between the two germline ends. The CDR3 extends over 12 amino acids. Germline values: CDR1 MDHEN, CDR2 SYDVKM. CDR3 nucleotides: TGTGCCAGCAGGTGGGGCTCCTACGAGCAGTACTTC. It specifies CASRWGSYEQYF.

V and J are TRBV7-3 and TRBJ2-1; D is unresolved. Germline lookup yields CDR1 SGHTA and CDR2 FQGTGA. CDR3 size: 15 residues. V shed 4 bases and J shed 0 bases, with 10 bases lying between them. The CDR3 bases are TGTGCCAGCAGCTCGATACTTGCCTCCTACAATGAGCAGTTCTTC. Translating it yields CASSSILASYNEQFF.

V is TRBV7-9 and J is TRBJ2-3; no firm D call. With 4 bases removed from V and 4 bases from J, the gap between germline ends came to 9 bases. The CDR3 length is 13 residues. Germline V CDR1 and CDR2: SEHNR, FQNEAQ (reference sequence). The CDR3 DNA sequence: TGTGCCAGCAGCTCCGCGCAAGCAGATACGCAGTATTTT. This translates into CASSSAQADTQYF.

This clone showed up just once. DNA of the CDR3: TGTGCCAGCAGCGGTACACCACGGGCCGGAGAAGAGACCCAGTACTTC. Encoded protein: CASSGTPRAGEETQYF. This rearrangement joins TRBV9 to TRBJ2-5; D remains ambiguous. The length of the CDR3 is 16 residues. Per germline, CDR1 SGDLS and CDR2 YYNGEE. V gave up 3 bases and J gave up 3 bases, with 18 bases separating them.

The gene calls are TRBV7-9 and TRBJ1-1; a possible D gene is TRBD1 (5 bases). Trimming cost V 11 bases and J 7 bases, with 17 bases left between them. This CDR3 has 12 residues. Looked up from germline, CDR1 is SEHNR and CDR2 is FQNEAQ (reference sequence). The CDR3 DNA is TGTGCCGCGATGGGGGTGTGGGGTGAAGCTTTCTTT. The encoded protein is CAAMGVWGEAFF.

CDR3 in DNA: TGTGCCAGCAGACGCGGGGCGTATGAGCAGTTCTTC. This translates into CASRRGAYEQFF. The chain recombines TRBV25-1 with TRBJ2-1; weak D call: TRBD2 (6 bases). The germline gives CDR1 MGHDK, CDR2 SYGVNS. Trimming removed 6 bases at V and 8 bases at J, with 11 bases between. The CDR3 consists of 12 residues.

CDR3 protein: CASSIDMEAGEGYEQYF. The CDR3 DNA reads as TGTGCCAGTAGTATAGATATGGAGGCGGGAGAGGGGTACGAGCAGTACTTC. The gene calls are TRBV19 and TRBJ2-7; the match to TRBD2 covers 7 bases. CDR1 and CDR2 from the germline V gene are LNHDA and SQIVND (reference sequence). Trimming removed 0 bases from V and 4 bases from J; junction bases left unmatched: 12. This CDR3 is built from 17 residues.

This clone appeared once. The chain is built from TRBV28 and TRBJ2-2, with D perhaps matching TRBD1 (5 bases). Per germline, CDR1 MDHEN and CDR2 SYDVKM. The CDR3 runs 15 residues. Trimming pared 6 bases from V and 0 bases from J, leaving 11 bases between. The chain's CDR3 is CASSATETNTGELFF. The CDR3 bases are TGTGCCAGCAGCGCGACAGAGACGAACACCGGGGAGCTGTTTTTT.

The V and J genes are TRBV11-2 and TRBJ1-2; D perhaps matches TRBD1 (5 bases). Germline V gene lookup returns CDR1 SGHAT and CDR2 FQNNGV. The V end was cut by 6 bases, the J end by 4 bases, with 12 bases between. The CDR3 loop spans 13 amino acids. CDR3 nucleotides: TGTGCCAGCAGTGGTCGGGGCGTCTATGGCTACACCTTC. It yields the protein CASSGRGVYGYTF.

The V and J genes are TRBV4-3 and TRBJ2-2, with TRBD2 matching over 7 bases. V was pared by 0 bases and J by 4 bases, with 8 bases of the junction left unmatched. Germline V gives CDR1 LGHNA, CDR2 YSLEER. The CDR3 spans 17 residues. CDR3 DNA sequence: TGCGCCAGCAGCCAAGATCGAGGGCGGGGGAGCACCGGGGAGCTGTTTTTT. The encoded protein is CASSQDRGRGSTGELFF.

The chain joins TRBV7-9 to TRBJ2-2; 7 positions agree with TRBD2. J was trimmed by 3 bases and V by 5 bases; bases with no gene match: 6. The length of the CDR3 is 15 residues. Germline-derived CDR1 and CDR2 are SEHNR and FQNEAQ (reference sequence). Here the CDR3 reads CASSTRTRDTGELFF. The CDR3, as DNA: TGTGCCAGCAGCACCCGGACTAGAGACACCGGGGAGCTGTTTTTT.

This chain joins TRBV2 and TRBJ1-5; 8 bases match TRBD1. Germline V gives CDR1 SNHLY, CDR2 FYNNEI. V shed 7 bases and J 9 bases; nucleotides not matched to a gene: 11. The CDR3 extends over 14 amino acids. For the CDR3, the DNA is TGTGCCAGCATTGGTTCCAGGGGGCAACCGCCCCAGCATTTT. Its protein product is CASIGSRGQPPQHF.

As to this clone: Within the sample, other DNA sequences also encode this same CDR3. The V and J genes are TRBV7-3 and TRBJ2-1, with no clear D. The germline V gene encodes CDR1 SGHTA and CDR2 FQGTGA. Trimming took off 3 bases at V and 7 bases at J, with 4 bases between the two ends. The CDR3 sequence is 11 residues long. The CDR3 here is CASSFGNEQFF. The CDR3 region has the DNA TGTGCCAGCAGCTTTGGGAATGAGCAGTTCTTC.

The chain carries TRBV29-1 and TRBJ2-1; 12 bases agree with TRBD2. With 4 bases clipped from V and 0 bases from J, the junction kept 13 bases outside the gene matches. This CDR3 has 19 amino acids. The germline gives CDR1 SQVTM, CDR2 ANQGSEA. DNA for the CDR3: TGCAGCGTTGGGCCGGGGACTAGCGGGTCCCCCAGCTCCTACAATGAGCAGTTCTTC. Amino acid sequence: CSVGPGTSGSPSSYNEQFF.

The CDR3 bases are TGTGCCAGTAGTATTTGGGGGCGAGGTGAAGCTTTCTTT. Translated, it gives CASSIWGRGEAFF. The rearrangement joins TRBV19 to TRBJ1-1; weak D call: TRBD1 (6 bases). Trimming pared 3 bases from V and 7 bases from J, leaving 12 bases between. The CDR3 length is 13 residues. The germline gives CDR1 LNHDA, CDR2 SQIVND (reference sequence).

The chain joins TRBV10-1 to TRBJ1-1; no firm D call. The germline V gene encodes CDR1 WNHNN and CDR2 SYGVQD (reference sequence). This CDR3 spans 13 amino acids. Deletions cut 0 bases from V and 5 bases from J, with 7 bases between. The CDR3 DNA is TGCGCCAGCAGTGAGTCGAGGGCAACTGAAGCTTTCTTT. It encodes CASSESRATEAFF.